This TCR beta chain was documented in a study of control samples from healthy donors and cancer patients. Trimming stripped 0 bases from V and 6 bases from J, with 9 bases between. The CDR3 covers 14 residues. Germline CDR1 and CDR2: LGHDT and YNNKEL (reference sequence). Method: immunoSEQ multiplex PCR; TCRdb's copy keeps in-frame clones and lacks some. The sample lists about 170,000 clones, over 85% occurring once. The chain combines TRBV3-1 (or the pseudogene TRBV3-2) with TRBJ1-5, with TRBD1 as a possible D gene (6 bases). Sequenced: blood. This receptor was taken from an older woman in good health. The CDR3 region is CASSQEGGVQPQHF. Written as DNA, the CDR3 is TGTGCCAGCAGCCAAGAAGGGGGGGTTCAGCCCCAGCATTTT.